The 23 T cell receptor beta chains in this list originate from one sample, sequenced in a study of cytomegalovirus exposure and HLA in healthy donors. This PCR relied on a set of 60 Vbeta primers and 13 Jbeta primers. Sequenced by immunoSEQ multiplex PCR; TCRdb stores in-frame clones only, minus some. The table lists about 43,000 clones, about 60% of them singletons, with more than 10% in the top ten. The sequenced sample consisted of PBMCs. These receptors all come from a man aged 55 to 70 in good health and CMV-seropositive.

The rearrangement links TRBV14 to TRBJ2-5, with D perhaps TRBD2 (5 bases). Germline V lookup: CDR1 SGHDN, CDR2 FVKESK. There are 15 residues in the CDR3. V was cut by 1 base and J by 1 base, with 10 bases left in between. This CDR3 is CASSQGGLLQETQYF. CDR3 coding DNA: TGTGCCAGCAGCCAAGGAGGGCTGCTCCAAGAGACCCAGTACTTC.

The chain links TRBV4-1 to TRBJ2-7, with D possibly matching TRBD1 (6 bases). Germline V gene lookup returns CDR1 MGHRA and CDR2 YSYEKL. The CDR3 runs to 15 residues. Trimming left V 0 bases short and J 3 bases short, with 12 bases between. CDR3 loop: CASSQDQGTFYEQYF. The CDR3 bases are TGCGCCAGCAGCCAAGACCAGGGGACCTTCTACGAGCAGTACTTC.

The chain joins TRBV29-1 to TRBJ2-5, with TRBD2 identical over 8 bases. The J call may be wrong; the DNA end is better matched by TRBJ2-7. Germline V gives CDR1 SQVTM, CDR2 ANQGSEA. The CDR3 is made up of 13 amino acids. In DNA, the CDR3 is TGCAGCGTGGCTCCAGGGGCGGGGGGCGAGCAGTACTTC. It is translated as CSVAPGAGGEQYF.

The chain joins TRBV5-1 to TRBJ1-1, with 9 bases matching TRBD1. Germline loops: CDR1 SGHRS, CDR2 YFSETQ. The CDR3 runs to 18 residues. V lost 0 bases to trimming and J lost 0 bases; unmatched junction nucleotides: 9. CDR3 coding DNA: TGCGCCAGCAGCTTGGTGGACAGGGGATACAACATGAACACTGAAGCTTTCTTT. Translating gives CASSLVDRGYNMNTEAFF. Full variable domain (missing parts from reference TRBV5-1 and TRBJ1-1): KAGVTQTPRYLIKTRGQQVTLSCSPISGHRSVSWYQQTPGQGLQFLFEYFSETQRNKGNFPGRFSGRQFSNSRSEMNVSTLELGDSALYLCASSLVDRGYNMNTEAFFGQGTRLTVV.

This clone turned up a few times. The CDR3 reads CASMVAGDYNEQFF. The CDR3 DNA follows: TGTGCCAGCATGGTAGCGGGGGACTACAATGAGCAGTTCTTC. The rearrangement joins TRBV6-5 to TRBJ2-1, with 9 bases aligning to TRBD2. V gave up 7 bases and J gave up 3 bases; unmatched junction bases: 4. The CDR3 is 14 residues long. Germline V gene data show CDR1 as MNHEY and CDR2 as SVGAGI.

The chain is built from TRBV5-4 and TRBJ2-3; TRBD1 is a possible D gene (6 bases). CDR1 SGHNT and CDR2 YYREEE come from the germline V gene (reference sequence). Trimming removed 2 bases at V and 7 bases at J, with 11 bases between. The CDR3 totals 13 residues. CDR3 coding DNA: TGTGCCAGCAGCTTCCAGGGGCGGTATACGCAGTATTTT. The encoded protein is CASSFQGRYTQYF. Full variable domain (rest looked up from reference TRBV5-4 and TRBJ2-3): ETGVTQSPTHLIKTRGQQVTLRCSSQSGHNTVSWYQQALGQGPQFIFQYYREEENGRGNFPPRFSGLQFPNYSSELNVNALELDDSALYLCASSFQGRYTQYFGPGTRLTVL.

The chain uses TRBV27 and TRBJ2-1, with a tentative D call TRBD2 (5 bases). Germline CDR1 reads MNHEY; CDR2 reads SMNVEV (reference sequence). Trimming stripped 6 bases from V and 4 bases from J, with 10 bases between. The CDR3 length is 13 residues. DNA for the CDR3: TGTGCCAGCAGGGATACGGGGTACAATGAGCAGTTCTTC. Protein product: CASRDTGYNEQFF.

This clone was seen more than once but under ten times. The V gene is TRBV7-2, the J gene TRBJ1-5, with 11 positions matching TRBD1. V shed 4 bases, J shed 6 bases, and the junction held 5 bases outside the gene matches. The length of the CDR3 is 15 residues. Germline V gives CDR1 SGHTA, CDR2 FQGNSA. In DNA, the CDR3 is TGTGCCAGCAGCTCCTCGGGGACAGGGGGTCAGCCCCAGCATTTT. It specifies CASSSSGTGGQPQHF.

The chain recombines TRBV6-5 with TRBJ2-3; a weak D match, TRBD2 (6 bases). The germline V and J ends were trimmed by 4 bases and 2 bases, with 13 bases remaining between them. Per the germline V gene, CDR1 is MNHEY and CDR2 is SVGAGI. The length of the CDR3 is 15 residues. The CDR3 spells CASSSTGTLTDTQYF. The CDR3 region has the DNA TGTGCCAGCAGTTCCACCGGGACTCTCACAGATACGCAGTATTTT.

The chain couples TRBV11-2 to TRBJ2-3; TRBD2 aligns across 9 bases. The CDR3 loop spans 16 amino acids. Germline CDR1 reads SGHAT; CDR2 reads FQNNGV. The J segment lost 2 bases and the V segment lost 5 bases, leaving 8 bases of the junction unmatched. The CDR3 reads CASSPMGLANTDTQYF. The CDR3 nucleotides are TGTGCCAGCAGCCCAATGGGACTAGCTAACACAGATACGCAGTATTTT.

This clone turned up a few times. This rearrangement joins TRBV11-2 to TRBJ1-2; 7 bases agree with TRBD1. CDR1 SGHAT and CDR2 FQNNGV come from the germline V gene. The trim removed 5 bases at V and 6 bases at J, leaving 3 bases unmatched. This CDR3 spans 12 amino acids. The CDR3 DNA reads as TGTGCCAGCAGCAGGCAGGGGGATGGCTACACCTTC. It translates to CASSRQGDGYTF.

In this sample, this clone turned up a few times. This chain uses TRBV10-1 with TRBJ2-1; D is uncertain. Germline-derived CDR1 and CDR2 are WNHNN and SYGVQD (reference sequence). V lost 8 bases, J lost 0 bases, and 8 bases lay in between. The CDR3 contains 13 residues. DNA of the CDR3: TGCGCCAGCTGCTTTAGCTCCTACAATGAGCAGTTCTTC. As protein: CASCFSSYNEQFF.

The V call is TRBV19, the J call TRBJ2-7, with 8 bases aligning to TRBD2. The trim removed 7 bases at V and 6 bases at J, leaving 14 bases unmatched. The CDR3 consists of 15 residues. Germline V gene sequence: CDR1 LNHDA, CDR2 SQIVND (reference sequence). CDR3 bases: TGTGCCAGTACCAGCGGGAGATATAAAGGTGGCGAGCAGTACTTC. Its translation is CASTSGRYKGGEQYF.

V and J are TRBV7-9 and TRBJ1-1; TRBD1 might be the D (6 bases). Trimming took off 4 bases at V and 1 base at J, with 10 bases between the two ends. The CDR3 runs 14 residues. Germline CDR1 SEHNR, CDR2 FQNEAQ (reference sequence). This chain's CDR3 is CASSSRDKNTEAFF. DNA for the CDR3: TGTGCCAGCAGCTCCCGGGACAAGAACACTGAAGCTTTCTTT.

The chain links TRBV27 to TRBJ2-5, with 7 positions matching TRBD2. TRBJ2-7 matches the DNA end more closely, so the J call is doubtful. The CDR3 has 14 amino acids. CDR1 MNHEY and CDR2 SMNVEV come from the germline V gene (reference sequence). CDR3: CASRASGKSYEQYF. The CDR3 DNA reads TGTGCCAGCAGAGCTAGCGGAAAATCCTACGAGCAGTACTTC.

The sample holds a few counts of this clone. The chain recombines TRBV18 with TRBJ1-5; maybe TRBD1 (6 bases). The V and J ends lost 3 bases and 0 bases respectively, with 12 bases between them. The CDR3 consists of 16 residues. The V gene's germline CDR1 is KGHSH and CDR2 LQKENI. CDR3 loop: CASSPGGLDSNQPQHF. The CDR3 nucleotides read TGTGCCAGCTCACCCGGGGGGCTCGATAGCAATCAGCCCCAGCATTTT. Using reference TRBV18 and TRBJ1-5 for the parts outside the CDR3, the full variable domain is NAGVMQNPRHLVRRRGQEARLRCSPMKGHSHVYWYRQLPEEGLKFMVYLQKENIIDESGMPKERFSAEFPKEGPSILRIQQVVRGDSAAYFCASSPGGLDSNQPQHFGDGTRLSIL.

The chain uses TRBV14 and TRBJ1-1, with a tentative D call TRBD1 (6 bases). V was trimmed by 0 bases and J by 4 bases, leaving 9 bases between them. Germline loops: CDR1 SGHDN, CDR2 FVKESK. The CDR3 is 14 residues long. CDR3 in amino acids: CASSQDNRATEAFF. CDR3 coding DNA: TGTGCCAGCAGCCAAGATAACAGGGCCACTGAAGCTTTCTTT.

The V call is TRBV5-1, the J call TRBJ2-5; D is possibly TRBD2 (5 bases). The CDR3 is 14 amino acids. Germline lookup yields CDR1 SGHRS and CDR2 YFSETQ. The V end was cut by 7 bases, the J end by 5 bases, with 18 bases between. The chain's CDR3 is CASGSLGTGETQYF. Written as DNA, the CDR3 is TGCGCCAGCGGGAGCCTAGGCACGGGCGAGACCCAGTACTTC. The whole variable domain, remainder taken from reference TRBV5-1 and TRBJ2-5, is KAGVTQTPRYLIKTRGQQVTLSCSPISGHRSVSWYQQTPGQGLQFLFEYFSETQRNKGNFPGRFSGRQFSNSRSEMNVSTLELGDSALYLCASGSLGTGETQYFGPGTRLLVL.

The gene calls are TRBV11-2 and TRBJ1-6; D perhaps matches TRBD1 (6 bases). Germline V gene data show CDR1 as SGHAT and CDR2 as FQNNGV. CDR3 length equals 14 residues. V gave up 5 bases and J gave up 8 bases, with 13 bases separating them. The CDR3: CASSPQTGYSPLHF. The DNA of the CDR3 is TGTGCCAGCAGCCCCCAGACAGGCTATTCACCCCTCCACTTT.

CDR3: CASSQDLPGYGYTF. The CDR3 nucleotides are TGCGCCAGCAGCCAAGATCTTCCCGGCTATGGCTACACCTTC. This chain joins TRBV4-3 and TRBJ1-2, with no clear D. With 0 bases removed from V and 4 bases from J, the gap between germline ends came to 9 bases. Germline loops: CDR1 LGHNA, CDR2 YSLEER. The CDR3 is made up of 14 amino acids.

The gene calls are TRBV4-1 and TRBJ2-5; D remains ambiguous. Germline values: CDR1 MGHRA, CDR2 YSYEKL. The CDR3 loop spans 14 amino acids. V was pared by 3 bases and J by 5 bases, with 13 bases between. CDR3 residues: CASSQYDLEETQYF. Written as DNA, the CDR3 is TGCGCCAGCAGCCAGTACGACTTGGAGGAGACCCAGTACTTC.

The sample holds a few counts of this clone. In DNA, the CDR3 is TGCGCCAGCAGCCACCTTCCAGCGGGAGGGAACACAGATACGCAGTATTTT. It specifies CASSHLPAGGNTDTQYF. This chain joins TRBV4-1 and TRBJ2-3, with TRBD2 identical over 10 bases. V was pared by 3 bases and J by 2 bases, with 8 bases of the junction left unmatched. Germline CDR1 MGHRA, CDR2 YSYEKL. This CDR3 has 17 amino acids.

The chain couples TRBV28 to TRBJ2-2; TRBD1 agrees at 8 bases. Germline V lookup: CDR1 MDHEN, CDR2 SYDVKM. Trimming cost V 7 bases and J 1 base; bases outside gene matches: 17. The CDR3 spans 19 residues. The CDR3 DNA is TGTGCCAGCACCCGACAGGGGACGCTCTCCATACAGAACACCGGGGAGCTGTTTTTT. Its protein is CASTRQGTLSIQNTGELFF.